The source of this TCR beta chain is a study of blood T cell repertoires in COVID-19. Study-wide background: Samples representing acute and convalescent COVID-19 were sourced from the United States, Italy and Spain. In each case, the material was cDNA or gDNA derived from T cells, B-cell-depleted T cells, or PBMCs.

Germline CDR1 PRHDT, CDR2 FYEKMQ (reference sequence). CDR3 length: 14 amino acids. Trimming cost V 5 bases and J 7 bases; bases outside gene matches: 7. Original handling: Reference gene primer amplification gave nucleated cell count estimates. Libraries were prepared by immunoSEQ multiplex PCR; TCRdb keeps only in-frame clonotypes and omits some of them. The V and J calls and clone size are taken from that table; D and trimming were inferred from the DNA. Here the sample spans approximately 110,000 clones, 85% to 90% being singletons. Sequences were obtained from peripheral blood. The source is a woman older than 75 with acute or convalescent COVID-19. V and J are TRBV13 and TRBJ1-3, with TRBD1 identical over 8 bases. CDR3 DNA sequence: TGTGCCAGCAGCCGGACAGGGTTAAGTAACACCATATATTTT. Its translation: CASSRTGLSNTIYF.